This is a list of T cell receptor beta chains from one sample in a study of blood T cell repertoires in COVID-19. Profiled with immunoSEQ multiplex PCR; TCRdb holds only in-frame clones, not every one. The data contain 290,000 or so clones, around 87% of them singletons. Sequenced input: peripheral blood. The origin of the receptors is a man in his 70s with acute or convalescent COVID-19. The CDR3 runs from the conserved cysteine through the conserved F or W. Each record gives: J gene, V gene, CDR3 protein.

TRBJ2-5 | TRBV6-1 | CASSDPGQGQETQYF
TRBJ2-5 | TRBV5-1 | CASSLSQIQETQYF
TRBJ2-2 | TRBV5-6 | CASSLGPAGTNTGELFF
TRBJ2-7 | TRBV4-2 | CASSQDARVEQYF
TRBJ1-2 | TRBV6-5 | CASSYSGARGYTF
TRBJ1-2 | TRBV7-9 | CASSSQGVGYGYTF
TRBJ1-1 | TRBV6-6 | CASSRQGAEAFF
TRBJ2-3 | TRBV11-3 | CASSLEGRGSSGGSDTQYF
TRBJ1-2 | TRBV6-5 | CASRGTGISYGYTF
TRBJ1-5 | TRBV28 | CASSFIGQINQPQHF
TRBJ2-1 | TRBV6-6 | CASTGLAGVLDEQFF
TRBJ1-4 | TRBV7-2 | CASSSQGSTTNEKLFF
TRBJ2-2 | TRBV11-2 | CASSLATGGRTGELFF
TRBJ1-1 | TRBV5-4 | CASSILQGATEAFF
TRBJ1-3 | TRBV30 | CAWSVPLAGYSGNTIYF
TRBJ2-5 | TRBV15 | CATSSMDRQETQYF
TRBJ2-1 | TRBV5-4 | CASSLDQGWGEQFF
TRBJ1-5 | TRBV28 | CASTAGFHQPQHF
TRBJ2-3 | TRBV9 | CASSVSSGSTDTQYF
TRBJ2-7 | TRBV7-9 | CASSSDRRAYEQYF
TRBJ2-2 | TRBV7-9 | CASSPLPGELFF
TRBJ1-2 | TRBV5-1 | CASSLSRSASSYGYTF
TRBJ2-2 | TRBV29-1 | CSARRGGPNTGELFF
TRBJ2-1 | TRBV6-2/TRBV6-3 | CASSYEESSYNEQFF
TRBJ1-3 | TRBV11-2 | CASTPRGGAYGNTIYF
TRBJ1-6 | TRBV7-2 | CASSRNRGLGSPLHF
TRBJ2-1 | TRBV2 | CASSLAGGGNEQFF
TRBJ2-7 | TRBV9 | CASSAPPWPQSSYEQYF
TRBJ1-2 | TRBV5-4 | CASSLWGRQTYGYTF
TRBJ1-4 | TRBV18 | CASSPGTGGLDEKLFF
TRBJ1-1 | TRBV6-5 | CASSYSGQGSIPAFF
TRBJ1-3 | TRBV29-1 | CSVSDRSGNTIYF
TRBJ1-5 | TRBV10-1 | CASSESKRDSNQPQHF
TRBJ2-1 | TRBV28 | CASSPPPVFNEQFF
TRBJ1-4 | TRBV6-1 | CASSETDRRDEKLFF
TRBJ1-4 | TRBV29-1 | CSCQSSGSEKLFF
TRBJ1-2 | TRBV5-1 | CASSPTTTGGRGYGYTF
TRBJ1-4 | TRBV28 | CASPTGVNEKLFF
TRBJ1-2 | TRBV29-1 | CSVKTGGFYGYTF
TRBJ2-2 | TRBV5-1 | CASSFIAGGIAGELFF
TRBJ1-1 | TRBV3-1/TRBV3-2 | CASSQGDRGAFF
TRBJ2-1 | TRBV6-6 | CASRAGTGGNEQFF
TRBJ1-1 | TRBV7-2 | CASSSDFLTSVAFF
TRBJ2-1 | TRBV7-3 | CASSLGTGGWDEQFF
TRBJ1-1 | TRBV9 | CASSAGWGVTEAFF
TRBJ2-7 | TRBV5-1 | CASSLGDRGGYEQYF
TRBJ2-1 | TRBV5-4 | CASSLAVQSYNEQFF
TRBJ1-5 | TRBV7-2 | CASSLVAGGNQPQHF
TRBJ1-6 | TRBV28 | CASSITGEDSPLHF
TRBJ2-1 | TRBV30 | CAWSPGGGGWGFF
TRBJ2-1 | TRBV9 | CASSPPGQGRLNEQFF
TRBJ1-5 | TRBV18 | CASSPMGDSNQPQHF
TRBJ2-7 | TRBV29-1 | CSVRQPMEQYF
TRBJ1-2 | TRBV11-3 | CASSFRGYGYTF
TRBJ1-3 | TRBV6-5 | CASRSLRSGNTIYF
TRBJ2-1 | TRBV30 | CAWSARTSGRASSYNEQFF
TRBJ2-1 | TRBV3-1/TRBV3-2 | CASSQAKLAWTSGQFF
TRBJ2-2 | TRBV5-1 | CASSLGGVDTGELFF